This is a list of T cell receptor beta chains from one sample in a study of PD-1 blockade in mismatch repair-deficient tumors. This table comes from immunoSEQ multiplex PCR, and its TCRdb copy is limited to in-frame clones, with some not included. The sample contains some 120,000 clones, more than 60% of which appear only once. Specimen: peripheral blood, collected approximately 14 months after starting pembrolizumab. These receptors all come from an adult with mismatch repair-deficient cancer. The CDR3 runs from the conserved cysteine through the conserved F or W. A D gene is named only where the DNA matches it firmly. Size is stated for part of the rows, as once, few or many counts, or as a class when the clone is expanded.

j_call d_call clone_size v_call cdr3_nt cdr3_aa
TRBJ2-3 TRBD1 - TRBV28 TGTGCCAGCACCTCGTGGACAGGGGTCGGCACAGATACGCAGTATTTT CASTSWTGVGTDTQYF
TRBJ2-1 TRBD2 - TRBV27 TGTGCCAGCTTTCTCCTGGAGCGGGAGTGGTGCAATGAGCAGTTCTTC CASFLLEREWCNEQFF
TRBJ1-1 - - TRBV7-2 TGTGCCAGCAGCTTATACGGATCTGACACTGAAGCTTTCTTT CASSLYGSDTEAFF
TRBJ2-5 - - TRBV7-8 TGTGCCAGCAGCTTAGACCTGGACGTCGAGACCCAGTACTTC CASSLDLDVETQYF
TRBJ2-4 - - TRBV9 TGTGCCAGCAGCACAACAGGGACGGCCGTAAACATTCAGTACTTC CASSTTGTAVNIQYF
TRBJ2-7 - - TRBV15 TGTGCCACCAGCAGAGACATCTCCTACGAGCAGTACTTC CATSRDISYEQYF
TRBJ2-1 TRBD2 - TRBV28 TGTGCCAGCAGTTTAGCGGGAGGGCGAAATGAGCAGTTCTTC CASSLAGGRNEQFF
TRBJ2-1 TRBD1 - TRBV5-1 TGCGCCAGCAGCCTAGACAGGGTCGTCTACAATGAGCAGTTCTTC CASSLDRVVYNEQFF
TRBJ2-3 TRBD1 few TRBV6-5 TGTGCCAGCAGTAAGGGACAGGGTAGCACAGATACGCAGTATTTT CASSKGQGSTDTQYF
TRBJ2-7 TRBD2 - TRBV4-1 TGCGCCAGCAGCCAACAGCTAGCGGGCGAGCAGTACTTC CASSQQLAGEQYF
TRBJ2-6 - - TRBV7-6 TGTGCCAGCAGCCGGGACTCTGGGGCCAACGTCCTGACTTTC CASSRDSGANVLTF
TRBJ2-3 - few TRBV7-2 TGTGCCAGCAGCTTAACTAGTTGGGATACGCAGTATTTT CASSLTSWDTQYF
TRBJ2-1 TRBD1 - TRBV7-9 TGTGCCAGCAGCTCGACCGGGACAGGCCAAGGGGCCTACAATGAGCAGTTCTTC CASSSTGTGQGAYNEQFF
TRBJ2-1 - few TRBV30 TGTGCCTGGAGTAGGGGGACGAACTCCTACAATGAGCAGTTCTTC CAWSRGTNSYNEQFF
TRBJ2-2 TRBD2 once TRBV6-4 TGTGCCAGCAGCGCTAGCGGCGCGAACACCGGGGAGCTGTTTTTT CASSASGANTGELFF
TRBJ2-3 - - TRBV9 TGTGCCAGCAGCGTCAGTTTGTCCTTTAGTAACACAGATACGCAGTATTTT CASSVSLSFSNTDTQYF
TRBJ1-2 - - TRBV5-5 TGTGCCAGCAGCGCAGGACAACGAGTAACTACCTATGGCTACACCTTC CASSAGQRVTTYGYTF
TRBJ2-2 TRBD2 - TRBV5-8 TGTGCCAGTCGCCGCGAGACTAGCGGCACCGGGGAGCTGTTTTTT CASRRETSGTGELFF
TRBJ2-2 TRBD2 - TRBV7-2 TGTGCCAGCAGCTTCCCCCCGGGCGGGAGGAACACCGGGGAGCTGTTTTTT CASSFPPGGRNTGELFF
TRBJ1-5 - - TRBV10-3 TGTGCCATCAGTGAGGAGCATCAGCCCCAGCATTTT CAISEEHQPQHF
TRBJ2-1 TRBD2 - TRBV11-3 TGTGCCAGCAGCCTTAGCGGGTTGAGCTCCTACAATGAGCAGTTCTTC CASSLSGLSSYNEQFF
TRBJ1-3 TRBD1 - TRBV5-1 TGCGCCAGCAGCTCTCGGCTCAGGGGGGTCTCTGGAAACACCATATATTTT CASSSRLRGVSGNTIYF
TRBJ2-4 - - TRBV11-2 TGTGCCAGCACCCCCGGAAGTAAAAACATTCAGTACTTC CASTPGSKNIQYF
TRBJ2-2 - - TRBV11-2 TGTGCCAGCACCTTTAGCGGATACGCGAACACCGGGGAGCTGTTTTTT CASTFSGYANTGELFF
TRBJ1-4 - - TRBV5-1 TGCGCCAGCAGCTCCTTACAGGGAACTAATGAAAAACTGTTTTTT CASSSLQGTNEKLFF
TRBJ2-5 - - TRBV11-3 TGTGCCAGCAGCTCGCCATCCGAAGAGACCCAGTACTTC CASSSPSEETQYF
TRBJ2-1 TRBD2 once TRBV9 TGTGCCAGCAGCGTAGAGGAGCGGGAGGGATACAATGAGCAGTTCTTC CASSVEEREGYNEQFF
TRBJ1-1 - - TRBV9 TGTGCCAGCAGCGTAGGGGAAGGTTGGCAATTGAACACTGAAGCTTTCTTT CASSVGEGWQLNTEAFF
TRBJ2-5 - - TRBV7-2 TGTGCCAGCAGTTTAAACGGGGGCCGTTACCAAGAGACCCAGTACTTC CASSLNGGRYQETQYF